This T cell receptor beta chain appears in the sequencing data of a study of blood T cell repertoires in COVID-19. Study details: Nucleic acid was either cDNA or gDNA, and it came from T cells, B-cell-depleted T cells, or PBMCs.

Under the authors' procedure: Amplifying reference gene primers gave estimates of nucleated cell counts. Here immunoSEQ multiplex PCR was the method, and the copy in TCRdb shows in-frame clones only, minus some. Clonal size and the V and J genes are those of that table, whereas D and trimming came from the DNA. Altogether hundreds of thousands of clones are present, more than 85% being singletons, with the ten largest covering approximately 4.2%. V shed 5 bases and J shed 1 base, with 17 bases lying between them. This CDR3 has 16 residues. Germline CDR1 reads LNHDA; CDR2 reads SQIVND (reference sequence).

Sequencing was performed on peripheral blood. This receptor was identified in a man in his forties with acute or convalescent COVID-19. J is TRBJ1-2 and V is TRBV19, with D maybe TRBD1 (5 bases). The CDR3 bases are TGTGCCAGTAGTTTCCCCCGGGGGATGAATAACTATGGCTACACCTTC. It codes for CASSFPRGMNNYGYTF.